This T cell receptor beta chain was sequenced in a study of OX40 agonist ivuxolimab in advanced cancers. Study-wide context: Ivuxolimab was an agonistic, fully human IgG2 monoclonal antibody directed against OX40 (CD134), a costimulatory receptor. Intravenous ivuxolimab was administered to patients every 2 weeks at six dose levels: 0.01, 0.1, 0.3, 1.5, 3 and 10 mg/kg. Among the approximately 54 dose-escalation patients, about 19 had hepatocellular carcinoma, 15 or so melanoma, 9 renal cell carcinoma and 9 head and neck cancer. The dose-escalation cohort was 82.7% male with a mean age of about 60 years, ranging from roughly 20 to 80. Prior anti-PD-1, anti-PD-L1 or anti-CTLA-4 therapy was permitted, and 30% to 45% of dose-escalation patients had received checkpoint inhibitors. Three dose-escalation patients achieved partial responses, one with hepatocellular carcinoma and two with cutaneous melanoma. The point of sequencing TCRbeta in the periphery was to test whether ivuxolimab changed TCR sequence diversity and drove clonal T-cell expansion. The monotherapy dose-escalation portion (N of about 57 patients) of the phase I ivuxolimab trial is reported in the paper. Overall study outcomes, separate from this receptor: Low levels of normalized T-cell clonal expansion were also seen in some nonresponding patients. After ivuxolimab, CD8+ T cells had more expanded clones than CD4+ T cells on average. In the 0.1-3.0 mg/kg groups, partial responders were among the patients with the lowest normalized peripheral clonal expansion, particularly in CD8+ T cells. At doses from 0.1 to 3.0 mg/kg, clonal expansion was seen in both CD4+ and CD8+ blood T cells between baseline and week 6. Antigen specificity was not determined for the clonally expanded peripheral T cells.

Patients with a history of autoimmune disease or receiving systemic immunosuppression were excluded from the trial. Peripheral blood for TCR sequencing was drawn from every dose cohort at baseline, at cycle 4 day 1 and at cycle 7 day 1. The samples were taken from a phase I, first-in-human, multicenter, open-label dose-escalation trial of ivuxolimab. Adults with locally advanced or metastatic melanoma, renal cell, hepatocellular, or head and neck squamous cell carcinoma were enrolled in the trial. Before TCR sequencing, CD4+ and CD8+ T cells were separately sorted from peripheral blood. Genomic DNA was isolated from the sorted cells so that the TCRbeta CDR3 region could be sequenced. The immunoSEQ Assay was used to sequence the TCRbeta CDR3 regions. As stored in TCRdb, this immuneACCESS dataset retains in-frame rearrangements with V and J assigned. A fraction of the clones does not appear; measured against another copy, unresolved V genes explain less than half of the discrepancy, and the remainder lacks a known reason. This sample is represented by about 59,000 clones; around 92% of them were singletons. The ten largest clonotypes hold around 25% of the sample.

As concerns this clone: Its antigen has not been determined. It has no much larger one-base neighbor in the sample; base qualities were not kept.

V and J lose 2 bases and 0 bases, and a span of 5 bases separates them. Inclusive of the bounding cysteine and phenylalanine, the CDR3 is 14 residues long. Just the 42-base CDR3 DNA is kept, in frame starting at base 1. Sequences MNHNS (CDR1) and SASEGT (CDR2) are obtained from the germline V gene. This sequence uses TRBV6-1 and TRBJ1-3, with an unclear D gene assignment. This TCR derives from an adult with an advanced solid tumor such as melanoma, head and neck, liver or kidney cancer. Here the sequenced sample was CD4+ or CD8+ T cells sorted from blood, taken in a trial of the OX40 agonist ivuxolimab. The DNA sequence follows: TGTGCCAGCAGTGAACCAAGCTCTGGAAACACCATATATTTT. This is translated as CASSEPSSGNTIYF.